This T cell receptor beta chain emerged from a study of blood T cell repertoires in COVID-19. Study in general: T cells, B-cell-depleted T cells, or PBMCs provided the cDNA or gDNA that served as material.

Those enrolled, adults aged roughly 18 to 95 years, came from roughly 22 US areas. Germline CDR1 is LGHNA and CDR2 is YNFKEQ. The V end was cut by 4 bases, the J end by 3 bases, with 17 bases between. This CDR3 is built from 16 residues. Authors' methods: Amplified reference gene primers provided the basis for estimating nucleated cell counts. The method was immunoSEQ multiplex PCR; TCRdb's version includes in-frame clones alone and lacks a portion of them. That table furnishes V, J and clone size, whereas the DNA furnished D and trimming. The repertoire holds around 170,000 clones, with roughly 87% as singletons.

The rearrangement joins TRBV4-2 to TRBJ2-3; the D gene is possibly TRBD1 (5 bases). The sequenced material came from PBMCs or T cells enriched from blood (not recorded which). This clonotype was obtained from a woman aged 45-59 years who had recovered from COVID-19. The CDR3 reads CASSPLSQGLTDTQYF. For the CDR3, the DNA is TGTGCCAGCAGCCCTCTCAGTCAGGGCTTAACAGATACGCAGTATTTT.